This T cell receptor (beta chain) derives from a study of T cells in Graves' hyperthyroidism and ophthalmopathy. This clonotype was detected many times. Template material for amplifying TCR beta CDR3 regions consisted of RNA transcripts. The HTBI primer set drove a first-round RT-PCR of the TCR CDR3. TCRdb recomputed calls from the multiplex PCR reads with MiXCR, one row per CDR3 protein. The top ten hold about 14% of the sample, which has roughly 700,000 distinct CDR3 sequences, 15% to 20% seen once. The V and J ends lost 1 base and 0 bases respectively, with 4 bases between them. CDR1 and CDR2 from the germline V gene are SNHLY and FYNNEI. CDR3 length: 14 amino acids.

Sample: blood. This clonotype was obtained from a man aged 50 to 60 with Graves' hyperthyroidism. This sequence joins TRBV2 and TRBJ1-5; no clear D gene. In DNA form, the CDR3 reads TGTGCCAGCAGTGAAGATTCTAGCAATCAGCCCCAGCATTTT. It translates to CASSEDSSNQPQHF.